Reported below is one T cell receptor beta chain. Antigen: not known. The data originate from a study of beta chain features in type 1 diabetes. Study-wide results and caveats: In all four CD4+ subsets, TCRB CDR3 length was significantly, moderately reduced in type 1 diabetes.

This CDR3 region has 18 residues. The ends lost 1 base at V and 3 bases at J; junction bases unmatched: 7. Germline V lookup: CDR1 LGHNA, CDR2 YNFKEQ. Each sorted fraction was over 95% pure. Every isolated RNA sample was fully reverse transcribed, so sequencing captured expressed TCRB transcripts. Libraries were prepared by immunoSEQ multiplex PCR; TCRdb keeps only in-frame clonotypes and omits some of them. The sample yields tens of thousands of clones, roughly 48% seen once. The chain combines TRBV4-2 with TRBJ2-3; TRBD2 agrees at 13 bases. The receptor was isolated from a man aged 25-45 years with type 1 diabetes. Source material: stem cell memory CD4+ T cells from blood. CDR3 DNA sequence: TGTGCCAGCAGCCAAGTATTTTCGACTAGCGGGAGGACAGATACGCAGTATTTT. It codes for CASSQVFSTSGRTDTQYF.